This paragraph covers one T cell receptor beta chain sequence. Its antigen is unknown. The junction departs from the called germline gene at one end, perhaps through a read error. The data are from a study of T cells in localized non-small cell lung cancer. Findings and caveats of the study: Researchers found a median 57 of the top 100 tumor clones in adjacent lung.

This table comes from immunoSEQ multiplex PCR, and its TCRdb copy is limited to in-frame clones, with some not included. The sample includes around 41,000 clones, about 90% seen only once; the top ten take 2% to 3%. The CDR3 loop spans 17 amino acids. Germline-derived CDR1 and CDR2 are SGHNT and YYREEE (reference sequence). The source was peripheral blood, collected before any cancer treatment. This clonotype originated in an older female donor with stage I squamous cell lung carcinoma. This chain joins TRBV5-4 and TRBJ2-6; no clear D gene. Written as DNA, the CDR3 is TGTGCCAGCATGTTAACTGTCTGCACAAAGTCGGGCCAACGTCCTGACTTT. Amino acid sequence: CASMLTVCTKSGQRPDF.